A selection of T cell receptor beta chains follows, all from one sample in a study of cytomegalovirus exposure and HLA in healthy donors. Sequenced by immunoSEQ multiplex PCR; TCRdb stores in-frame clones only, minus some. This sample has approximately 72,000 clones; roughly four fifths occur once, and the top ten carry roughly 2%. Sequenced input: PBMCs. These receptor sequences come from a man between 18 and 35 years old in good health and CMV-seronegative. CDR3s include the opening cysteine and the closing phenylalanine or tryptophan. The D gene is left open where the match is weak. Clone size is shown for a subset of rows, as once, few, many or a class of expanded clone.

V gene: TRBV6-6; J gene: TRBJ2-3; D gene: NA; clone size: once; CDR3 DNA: TGTGCCAGCAGAGGGGGAAGTCTCGCAGATACGCAGTATTTT; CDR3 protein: CASRGGSLADTQYF
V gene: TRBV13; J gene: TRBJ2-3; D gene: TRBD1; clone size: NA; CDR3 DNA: TGTGCCAGCAGCTCCGCCGGGACAGGCACAGATACGCAGTATTTT; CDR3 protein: CASSSAGTGTDTQYF
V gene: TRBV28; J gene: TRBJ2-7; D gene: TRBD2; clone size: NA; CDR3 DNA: TGTGCCAGCAGCTCTGCCGTACTAGCGGGAGGCGAGCAGTACTTC; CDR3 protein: CASSSAVLAGGEQYF
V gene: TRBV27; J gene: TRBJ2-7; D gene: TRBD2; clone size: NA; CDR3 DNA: TGTGCCAGCAGTTCCCAATCGACTAGCGTCCAGGGCGAGCAGTACTTC; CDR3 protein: CASSSQSTSVQGEQYF
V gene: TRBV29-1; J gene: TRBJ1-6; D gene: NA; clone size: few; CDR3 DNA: TGCAGCGTTCGGCGGGGAGTAGGTTCACCCCTCCACTTT; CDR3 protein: CSVRRGVGSPLHF
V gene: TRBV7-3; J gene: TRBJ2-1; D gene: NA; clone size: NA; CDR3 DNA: TGTGCCAGCAGCCCCTCGTTAGCGCAGGCCTACAATGAGCAGTTCTTC; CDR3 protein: CASSPSLAQAYNEQFF
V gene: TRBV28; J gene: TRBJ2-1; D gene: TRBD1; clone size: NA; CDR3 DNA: TGTGCCAGCAGTTTATTAACAGGGGGACACGATGAGCAGTTCTTC; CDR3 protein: CASSLLTGGHDEQFF
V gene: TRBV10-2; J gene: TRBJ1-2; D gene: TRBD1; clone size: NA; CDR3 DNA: TGCGCCAGCACCCAAGGACAGGGCAACTATGGCTACACCTTC; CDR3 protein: CASTQGQGNYGYTF
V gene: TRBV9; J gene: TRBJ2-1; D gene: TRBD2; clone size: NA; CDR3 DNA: TGTGCCAGCAGCACCCTCGATTATTTCCGGGAGCGGGGGGATGAGCAGTTCTTC; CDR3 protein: CASSTLDYFRERGDEQFF
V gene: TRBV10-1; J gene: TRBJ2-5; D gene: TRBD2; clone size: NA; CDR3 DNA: TGCGCCAGCAGTGAGCCGAAGCGGGGACTAGCGGGAAGGTACCAAGAGACCCAGTACTTC; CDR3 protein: CASSEPKRGLAGRYQETQYF
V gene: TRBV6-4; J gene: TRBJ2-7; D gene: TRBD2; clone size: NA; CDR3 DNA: TGTGCCAGCAGTGAATCTAGCGGGAGCTCCTACGAGCAGTACTTC; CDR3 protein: CASSESSGSSYEQYF
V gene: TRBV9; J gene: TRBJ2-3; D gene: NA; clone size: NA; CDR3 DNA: TGTGCCAGCAGCGGGGGCCCCCAGGGCACAGATACGCAGTATTTT; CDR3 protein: CASSGGPQGTDTQYF
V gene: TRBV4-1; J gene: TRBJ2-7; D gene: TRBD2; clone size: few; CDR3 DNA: TGCGCCAGCAGCCTGCGGGGGGGCAGATTGGGCGAGCAGTACTTC; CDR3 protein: CASSLRGGRLGEQYF
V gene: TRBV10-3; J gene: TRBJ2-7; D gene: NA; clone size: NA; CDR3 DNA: TGTGCCATGGGGGGACTCTCCTACGAGCAGTACTTC; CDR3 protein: CAMGGLSYEQYF
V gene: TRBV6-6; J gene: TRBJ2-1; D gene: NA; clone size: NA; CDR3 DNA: TGTGCCAGCAGTTACGCGGGACAGTTCACTGAGCAGTTCTTC; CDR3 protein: CASSYAGQFTEQFF
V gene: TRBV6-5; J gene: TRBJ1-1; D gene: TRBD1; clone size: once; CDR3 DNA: TGTGCCAGCAGTTTCACCGGGACAGGGTCGAACACTGAAGCTTTCTTT; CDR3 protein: CASSFTGTGSNTEAFF
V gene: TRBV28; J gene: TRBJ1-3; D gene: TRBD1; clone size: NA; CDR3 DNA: TGTGCCAGCAGAATAAATCCCCCTTTTCGGACAGGGGACGATCGCTCTGGAAACACCATATATTTT; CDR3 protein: CASRINPPFRTGDDRSGNTIYF
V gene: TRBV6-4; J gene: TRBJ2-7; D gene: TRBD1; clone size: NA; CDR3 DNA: TGTGCCAGCAGCCAAATATACAGGGGGCACGACGAGCAGTACTTC; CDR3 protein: CASSQIYRGHDEQYF
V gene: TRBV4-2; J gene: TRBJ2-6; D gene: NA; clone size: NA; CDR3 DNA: TGTGCCAGCAGCCAAGAGGCGGCCTCTGGGGCCAACGTCCTGACTTTC; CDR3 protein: CASSQEAASGANVLTF
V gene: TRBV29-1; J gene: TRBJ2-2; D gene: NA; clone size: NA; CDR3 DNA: TGCAGCGTTGCGGGGTCGAACACCGGGGAGCTGTTTTTT; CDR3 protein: CSVAGSNTGELFF
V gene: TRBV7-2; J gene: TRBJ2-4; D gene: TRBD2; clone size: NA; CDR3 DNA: TGTGCCAGCAGCCGGCAGGGACTAGCGGGAGGATTTGGAAACATTCAGTACTTC; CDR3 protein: CASSRQGLAGGFGNIQYF
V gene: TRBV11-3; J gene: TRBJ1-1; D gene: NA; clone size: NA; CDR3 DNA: TGTGCCAGCGGATTCGGTAACACTAAAGCTTTCTTT; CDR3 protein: CASGFGNTKAFF
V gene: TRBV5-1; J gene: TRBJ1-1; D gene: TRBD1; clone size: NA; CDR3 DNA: TGCGCCAGCAGCTTGGAGCCTGGGACAGGCGATGCTTTCTTT; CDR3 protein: CASSLEPGTGDAFF
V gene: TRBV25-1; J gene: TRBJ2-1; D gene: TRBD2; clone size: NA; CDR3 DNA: TGTGCCAGCAGGAAGGAACTAGCGATCGATGAGCAGTTCTTC; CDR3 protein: CASRKELAIDEQFF
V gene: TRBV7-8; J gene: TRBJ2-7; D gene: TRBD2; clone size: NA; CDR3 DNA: TGTGCCAGCAGCTTAGAGACTAGCGGGAGAGGTTGGGAGCAGTACTTC; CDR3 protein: CASSLETSGRGWEQYF
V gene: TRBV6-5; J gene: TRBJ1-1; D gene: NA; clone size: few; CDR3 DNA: TGTGCCAGCAGTTACCCAGGTCTTAACACTGAAGCTTTCTTT; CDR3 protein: CASSYPGLNTEAFF
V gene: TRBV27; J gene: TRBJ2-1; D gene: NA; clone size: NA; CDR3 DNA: TGTGCCAGTGAACGGGGGGCCGGCTACAATGAGCAGTTCTTC; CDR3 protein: CASERGAGYNEQFF
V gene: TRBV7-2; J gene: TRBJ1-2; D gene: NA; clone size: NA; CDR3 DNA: TGTGCCAGCAGCTTATCTCCGGGGGACCTGCCCAACTATGGCTACACCTTC; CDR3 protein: CASSLSPGDLPNYGYTF
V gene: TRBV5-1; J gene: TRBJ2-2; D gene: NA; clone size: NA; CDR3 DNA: TGCGCCAGCAGCTTCTTAGGGAAGGGGGACGGAGCCGGGGAGCTGTTTTTT; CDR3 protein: CASSFLGKGDGAGELFF
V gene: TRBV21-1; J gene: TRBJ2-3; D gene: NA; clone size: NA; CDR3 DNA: TGTGCCAGCAGCAAACAGCTCTCAGGCCCAGGTACGCAGTATTTT; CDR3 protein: CASSKQLSGPGTQYF
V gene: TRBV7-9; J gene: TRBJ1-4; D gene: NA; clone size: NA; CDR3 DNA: TGTGCCAGCAGCCCCTGGGGGGGAAACCATAATGAAAAACTGTTTTTT; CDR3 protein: CASSPWGGNHNEKLFF
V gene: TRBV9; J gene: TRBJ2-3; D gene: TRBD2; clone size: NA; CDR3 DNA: TGTGCCAGCAGCGTAGTCGGGAGGGCGACAGATACGCAGTATTTT; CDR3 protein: CASSVVGRATDTQYF
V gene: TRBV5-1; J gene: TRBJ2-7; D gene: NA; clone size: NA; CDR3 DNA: TGCGCCAGCAGCTCCCTACAGATCACCTACGAGCAGTACTTC; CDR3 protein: CASSSLQITYEQYF
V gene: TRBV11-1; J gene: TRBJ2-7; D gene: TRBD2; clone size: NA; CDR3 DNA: TGTGCCAGCACCCAATGGGGGGGGTCCCCCTACGAGCAGTACTTC; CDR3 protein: CASTQWGGSPYEQYF